This T cell receptor (beta chain) was observed in a study of graft-versus-host responses after intestinal transplantation. Overall study findings and caveats: Researchers found peak circulating GvH clone levels linked to early post-transplant HvG declines. High graft-versus-host to host-versus-graft clonal ratios were found in allografts of patients who had graft-donor T cell macrochimerism.

In regard to this clone: Antigen: not known.

The table came from immunoSEQ multiplex PCR; TCRdb's copy has only in-frame clones and leaves some out. The sample has around 18,000 clones, around 93% seen once. This sample comprised PBMCs, obtained 23 days after intestinal transplant. This clonotype originated in a human patient who received an intestinal transplant, so some T cells may come from the graft donor.

Here the CDR3 reads CASSFLGQALNEQYF. The CDR3 DNA sequence: TGTGCCAGCAGTTTCTTGGGACAGGCACTCAACGAGCAGTACTTC. V is TRBV6-6 and J is TRBJ2-7, with TRBD1 matching 8 bases. V lost 4 bases and J lost 5; bases outside the gene matches: 10. CDR1 and CDR2 from the germline V gene are MNHNY and SVGAGI (reference sequence). CDR3 length: 15 residues.